The next 8 T cell receptor beta chains were all read from a single sample in a study of T cells in narcolepsy. Only in-frame clones appear in the TCRdb table, and some are missing; sequencing was by immunoSEQ multiplex PCR. The sample records almost 25,000 clones, 50% to 65% being singletons. The specimen was memory (CD45RA-) CD4+ T cells from blood. The receptor set was obtained from a human donor in good health.

J is TRBJ1-4 and V is TRBV7-8; D may be TRBD1 (6 bases). In germline, CDR1 is SGHVS, CDR2 FQNEAQ. The CDR3 consists of 13 residues. The V and J ends lost 5 bases and 8 bases respectively, with 12 bases between them. CDR3 in DNA: TGTGCCAGCAGCAGTACAGGGAGGGAAAAACTGTTTTTT. Its translation: CASSSTGREKLFF.

J is TRBJ2-2 and V is TRBV4-1, with D maybe TRBD2 (6 bases). Trimming took off 4 bases at V and 7 bases at J, with 13 bases between the two ends. This CDR3 region has 14 residues. Germline V lookup: CDR1 MGHRA, CDR2 YSYEKL. The CDR3 DNA follows: TGCGCCAGCAGCCCCAGACTAGTGAACGGGGAGCTGTTTTTT. It codes for CASSPRLVNGELFF.

The chain links TRBV6-6 to TRBJ1-5, with 7 nucleotides matching TRBD1. V shed 6 bases and J 4 bases; nucleotides not matched to a gene: 9. Germline CDR1 and CDR2: MNHNY and SVGAGI (reference sequence). CDR3 length: 15 amino acids. CDR3: CASSRGQDPNQPQHF. The DNA of the CDR3 is TGTGCCAGCAGCCGCGGACAGGACCCTAATCAGCCCCAGCATTTT.

This clone was counted only a few times. The chain is built from TRBV5-6 and TRBJ2-7; D possibly matches TRBD1 or TRBD2 (6 bases each). The CDR3 totals 15 residues. Germline lookup yields CDR1 SGHDT and CDR2 YYEEEE. Between the trimmed V and J ends, which lost 0 bases and 1 base, there was a span of 11 bases. The DNA of the CDR3 is TGTGCCAGCAGCTTGGCCGGGGGCGTGTCCTACGAGCAGTACTTC. Protein sequence: CASSLAGGVSYEQYF. Combining the CDR3 with reference TRBV5-6 and TRBJ2-7 gives the whole variable domain DAGVTQSPTHLIKTRGQQVTLRCSPKSGHDTVSWYQQALGQGPQFIFQYYEEEERQRGNFPDRFSGHQFPNYSSELNVNALLLGDSALYLCASSLAGGVSYEQYFGPGTRLTVT.

This chain uses TRBV5-1 with TRBJ2-7; TRBD2 is a possible D gene (6 bases). The CDR3 runs 11 residues. V was clipped by 2 bases and J by 7 bases, with 7 bases between them. In germline, CDR1 is SGHRS, CDR2 YFSETQ. CDR3 coding DNA: TGCGCCAGCAGCTTCCGGGGGGAGCAGTACTTC. Protein: CASSFRGEQYF.

A remark on this clone: The junction does not match germline at one end; this may be a read error. The chain joins TRBV5-1 to TRBJ2-7; D perhaps matches TRBD2 (6 bases). The CDR3 has 13 residues. Germline CDR1 is SGHRS and CDR2 is YFSETQ. The chain's CDR3 is CASKGTASNEQYF. The CDR3 nucleotides are TGCGCCTCAAAGGGGACTGCCTCCAACGAGCAGTACTTC. The full variable domain, in which reference TRBV5-1 and TRBJ2-7 provide the parts outside the CDR3, is KAGVTQTPRYLIKTRGQQVTLSCSPISGHRSVSWYQQTPGQGLQFLFEYFSETQRNKGNFPGRFSGRQFSNSRSEMNVSTLELGDSALYLCASKGTASNEQYFGPGTRLTVT.

The chain is built from TRBV7-2 and TRBJ2-5, with 12 bases that match TRBD2. J was trimmed by 7 bases and V by 3 bases; bases with no gene match: 0. This CDR3 is 13 amino acids long. Germline lookup yields CDR1 SGHTA and CDR2 FQGNSA. The CDR3 DNA reads as TGTGCCAGCAGCTTGGGACTAGCGGGGACCCAGTACTTC. Translated: CASSLGLAGTQYF.

This clone was seen just once. CDR3 nucleotide sequence: TGTGCCTGGAGTGTCCCGGGACAGGGAGGTGAAAAACTGTTTTTT. Its protein is CAWSVPGQGGEKLFF. The V and J genes are TRBV30 and TRBJ1-4; the match to TRBD1 covers 9 bases. CDR3 length: 15 amino acids. V dropped 0 bases and J dropped 7; count of bases not matched to a gene: 6. From germline, CDR1 is GTSNPN and CDR2 SVGIG (reference sequence).